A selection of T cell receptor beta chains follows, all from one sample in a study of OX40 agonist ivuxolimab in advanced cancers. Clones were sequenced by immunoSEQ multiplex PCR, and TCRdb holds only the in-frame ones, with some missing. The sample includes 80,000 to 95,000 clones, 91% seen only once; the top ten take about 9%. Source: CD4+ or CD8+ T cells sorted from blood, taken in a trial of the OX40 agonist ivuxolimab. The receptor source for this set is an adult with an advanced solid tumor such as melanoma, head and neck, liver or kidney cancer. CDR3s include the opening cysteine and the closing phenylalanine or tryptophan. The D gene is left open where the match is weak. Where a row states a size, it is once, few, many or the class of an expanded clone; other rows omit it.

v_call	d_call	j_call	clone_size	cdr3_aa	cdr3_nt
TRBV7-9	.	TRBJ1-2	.	CASSSGQRGDYGYTF	TGTGCCAGCAGCTCAGGACAGAGGGGAGACTATGGCTACACCTTC
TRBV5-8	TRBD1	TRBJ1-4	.	CASSLGQGATNEKLFF	TGTGCCAGCAGCTTGGGGCAGGGGGCAACTAATGAAAAACTGTTTTTT
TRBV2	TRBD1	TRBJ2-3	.	CASSTGTGGFGDTQYF	TGTGCCAGCAGTACCGGGACAGGGGGCTTCGGAGATACGCAGTATTTT
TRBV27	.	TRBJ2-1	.	CASSSGYSYNEQFF	TGTGCCAGCAGTTCCGGGTACTCCTACAATGAGCAGTTCTTC
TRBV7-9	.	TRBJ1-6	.	CASSLMSTFLNNSPLHF	TGTGCCAGCAGCCTCATGAGTACCTTCCTTAATAATTCACCCCTCCACTTT
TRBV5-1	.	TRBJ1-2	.	CASSLAVTANYGYTF	TGCGCCAGCAGCTTGGCCGTAACGGCGAACTATGGCTACACCTTC
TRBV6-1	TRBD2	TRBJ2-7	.	CASSEETSGSYEQYF	TGTGCCAGCAGTGAAGAGACTAGCGGGAGTTACGAGCAGTACTTC
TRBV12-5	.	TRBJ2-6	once	CASGLPSVSSGANVLTF	TGTGCTAGTGGTTTGCCCAGCGTGAGCTCTGGGGCCAACGTCCTGACTTTC
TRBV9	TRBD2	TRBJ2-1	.	CASSVYGSGTSDEQFF	TGTGCCAGCAGCGTATACGGCAGCGGGACTAGCGATGAGCAGTTCTTC
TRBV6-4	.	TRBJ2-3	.	CASSQSASTDTQYF	TGTGCCAGCAGCCAGAGTGCTAGCACAGATACGCAGTATTTT
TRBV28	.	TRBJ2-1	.	CASSLDGDSYNEQFF	TGTGCCAGCAGTTTGGACGGTGACTCCTACAATGAGCAGTTCTTC
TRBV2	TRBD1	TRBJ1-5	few	CASRGTVSNQPQHF	TGTGCCAGCAGGGGGACAGTCAGCAATCAGCCCCAGCATTTT
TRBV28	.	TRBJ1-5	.	CASSQTRFQPQHF	TGTGCCAGCAGTCAAACCAGGTTCCAGCCCCAGCATTTT
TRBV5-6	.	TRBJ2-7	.	CASSFMGGEQYF	TGTGCCAGCAGCTTTATGGGAGGCGAGCAGTACTTC
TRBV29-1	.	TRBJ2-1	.	CSVEDLRNEQFF	TGCAGCGTTGAAGATCTCAGAAATGAGCAGTTCTTC
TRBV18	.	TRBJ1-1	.	CASSPRENTEAFF	TGTGCCAGCTCACCGCGAGAGAACACTGAAGCTTTCTTT
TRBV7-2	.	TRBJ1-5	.	CASSKGDTRQPQHF	TGTGCCAGCTCGAAGGGGGACACCAGACAGCCCCAGCATTTT
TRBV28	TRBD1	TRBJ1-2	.	CASRRGGQGVTYGYTF	TGTGCCAGCAGACGAGGCGGACAGGGAGTTACGTATGGCTACACCTTC
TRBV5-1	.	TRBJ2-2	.	CASSLGLAILGELFF	TGCGCCAGCAGCTTAGGTCTAGCGATTCTCGGGGAGCTGTTTTTT
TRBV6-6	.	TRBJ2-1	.	CASIERDNEQFF	TGTGCCAGCATTGAAAGGGATAATGAGCAGTTCTTC
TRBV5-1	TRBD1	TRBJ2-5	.	CASSWDRGPSETQYF	TGCGCCAGCAGCTGGGACAGGGGGCCTTCGGAGACCCAGTACTTC
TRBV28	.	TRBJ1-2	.	CASSLALGSYGYTF	TGTGCCAGCAGTTTAGCTCTGGGTTCCTATGGCTACACCTTC
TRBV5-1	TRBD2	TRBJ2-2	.	CASSLLAGDVTGELFF	TGCGCCAGCAGCTTGCTAGCGGGAGACGTCACCGGGGAGCTGTTTTTT
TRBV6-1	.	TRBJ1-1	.	CASGLYIVMNTEAFF	TGTGCCAGCGGCCTCTACATCGTAATGAACACTGAAGCTTTCTTT
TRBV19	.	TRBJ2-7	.	CASSKEGTSYEQYF	TGTGCCAGTAGTAAAGAAGGGACCTCCTACGAGCAGTACTTC
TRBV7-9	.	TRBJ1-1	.	CASSLSLGRGNTEAFF	TGTGCCAGCAGCTTAAGTCTAGGGCGGGGGAACACTGAAGCTTTCTTT
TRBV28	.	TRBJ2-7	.	CASSVTGRTGEQYF	TGTGCCAGCAGCGTGACTGGCAGGACGGGCGAGCAGTACTTC
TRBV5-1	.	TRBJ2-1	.	CASSPQIRNWTDNEQFF	TGCGCCAGCAGCCCCCAAATCCGGAACTGGACGGACAATGAGCAGTTCTTC
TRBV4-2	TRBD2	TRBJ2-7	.	CASSQDSGGAAGEDEQYF	TGTGCCAGCAGCCAAGATTCTGGGGGGGCAGCGGGAGAGGACGAGCAGTACTTC
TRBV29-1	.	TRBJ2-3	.	CSVEDGLWVDTQYF	TGCAGCGTTGAAGATGGACTGTGGGTGGATACGCAGTATTTT
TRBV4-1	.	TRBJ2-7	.	CAGSQGIAYEQYF	TGCGCCGGCAGCCAAGGTATAGCCTACGAGCAGTACTTC
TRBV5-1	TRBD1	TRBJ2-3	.	CASSLGQGVGTDTQYF	TGCGCCAGCAGCTTGGGTCAGGGGGTGGGAACAGATACGCAGTATTTT
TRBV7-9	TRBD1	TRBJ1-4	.	CASSSPGQTPINEKLFF	TGTGCCAGCAGCTCACCGGGACAGACACCTATTAATGAAAAACTGTTTTTT